One sample yielded the 12 T cell receptor beta chains listed below, sequenced in a study of regulatory T cells in long-lasting Graves disease (dated by TCRdb to 2020 to 2023). Sample time point, as interpreted from the label and publication: newly diagnosed GD, antithyroid drugs for less than 3 months. For both TCR sequencing and RNA sequencing, RNA was extracted from PBMCs in TRIzol. Library construction relied on multiplex PCR. Reads for this sample came from an Illumina HiSeq 4000. CDR3 regions were amplified by Arm-PCR with iRepertoire HTBI primers to construct TCR beta libraries. The public sequencing data were trimmed at Q25 with fastp and processed into clonotypes with MiXCR by TCRdb, which kept only in-frame beta chains. Here each entry gathers all rows of one CDR3 protein and keeps the most common genes and DNA. The sample profile shows just over 600,000 distinct CDR3 sequences; roughly 16% of them were found once. Jointly, the top ten make up around 18% of the sample.

The same data also went into a second study, on T cells in Graves' hyperthyroidism and ophthalmopathy.

Material: peripheral blood mononuclear cells (PBMCs), obtained at new diagnosis, from a patient treated with antithyroid drugs. The origin of the receptors is a woman aged 25 to 39 with Graves disease. Donor details come from another sample of the same person, matched by shared clones.

This clonotype turned up a few times. This chain uses TRBV10-3 with TRBJ2-7; 7 bases are shared with TRBD2. CDR1 is ENHRY and CDR2 is SYGVKD in the germline V gene. CDR3 size: 17 residues. The junction had 14 bases not matched to a gene; V was cut back by 3 bases and J by 3 bases. This CDR3 reads CAISDPSGASGVYEQYF. CDR3 sequence (DNA): TGTGCCATCAGTGATCCAAGCGGGGCGTCCGGGGTCTACGAGCAGTACTTC.

This clonotype was counted at least ten times. The V gene is TRBV6-5, the J gene TRBJ2-3; 9 bases line up with TRBD2. This CDR3 contains 17 residues. The V gene end was trimmed by 2 bases and the J gene end by 0 bases; junction bases not matched to a gene: 6. The germline V gene has CDR1 MNHEY and CDR2 SVGAGI. The CDR3 nucleotides are TGTGCCAGCAGTTACAGCCCACTAGCGGGTAGCACAGATACGCAGTATTTT. Translation: CASSYSPLAGSTDTQYF.

This clonotype has ten or more counts. V and J are TRBV28 and TRBJ2-3; 11 bases align to TRBD2. There are 15 residues in the CDR3. Germline values: CDR1 MDHEN, CDR2 SYDVKM. J lost 2 bases, V lost 6 bases, and 4 bases had no gene match. The CDR3 is CASRLAGEATDTQYF. The CDR3 DNA reads as TGTGCCAGCAGACTAGCGGGAGAGGCCACAGATACGCAGTATTTT.

V gene TRBV5-6 combines with J gene TRBJ1-1; D call uncertain. This CDR3 region has 12 residues. The V gene lost 7 bases and the J gene lost 7 bases, with 14 bases spanning the gap. Germline CDR1 reads SGHDT; CDR2 reads YYEEEE. The CDR3 loop reads CASGSQTSEAFF. The CDR3 coding sequence is TGTGCCAGCGGCTCCCAGACCAGTGAAGCTTTCTTT.

CDR3 nucleotide sequence: TGTGCCAGCAGCGTAGGTGTGGGGACACAAGAGACCCAGTACTTC. Protein product: CASSVGVGTQETQYF. The chain combines TRBV9 with TRBJ2-5, with D possibly being TRBD1 (6 bases). The V gene's germline CDR1 is SGDLS and CDR2 YYNGEE. The CDR3 spans 15 residues. V was pared by 0 bases and J by 2 bases, with 11 bases between.

V gene TRBV14 combines with J gene TRBJ1-1; 9 nucleotides agree with TRBD1. This CDR3 has 12 residues. Germline CDR1 SGHDN, CDR2 FVKESK. With V trimmed by 4 bases and J by 10 bases, 4 bases remained unmatched. The DNA of the CDR3 is TGTGCCAGCAGCCGGGACAGGGAAAGAGCTTTCTTT. It codes for CASSRDRERAFF. Based on the CDR3 plus reference TRBV14 and TRBJ1-1, the full variable domain is EAGVTQFPSHSVIEKGQTVTLRCDPISGHDNLYWYRRVMGKEIKFLLHFVKESKQDESGMPNNRFLAERTGGTYSTLKVQPAELEDSGVYFCASSRDRERAFFGQGTRLTVV.

The chain carries TRBV29-1 and TRBJ2-7; tentatively, D is TRBD2 (6 bases). CDR1 and CDR2 (germline): SQVTM, ANQGSEA. The CDR3 totals 15 residues. Trimming took off 4 bases at V and 2 bases at J, with 18 bases between the two ends. In nucleotides, the CDR3 is TGCAGCGTTGCGGGGGTTGGGGGAGTGGCCTACGAGCAGTACTTC. Protein: CSVAGVGGVAYEQYF.

The chain has TRBV24-1 and TRBJ2-5, with D uncertain. This CDR3 is 14 amino acids long. The V gene lost 1 base and the J gene lost 5 bases, with 10 bases spanning the gap. The germline gives CDR1 KGHDR, CDR2 SFDVKD. The CDR3 is CATSDFGVGETQYF. CDR3 coding DNA: TGTGCCACCAGTGATTTTGGGGTTGGCGAGACCCAGTACTTC.

This clonotype was observed many times. This chain links TRBV12-5 with TRBJ1-2; 7 bases are a match to TRBD1. V trimming: 6 bases; J trimming: 3 bases; junction bases outside the gene matches: 1. This CDR3 is built from 12 residues. The germline CDR1 and CDR2 sequences are LGHNT and FRNRAP. The CDR3 reads CASGGTDYGYTF. The DNA for the CDR3 is TGTGCTAGTGGGGGGACAGACTATGGCTACACCTTC.

V is TRBV5-1 and J is TRBJ2-1; TRBD2 matches 8 bases. The V segment lost 7 bases and the J segment 6 bases; nucleotides outside the gene matches: 12. Germline CDR1 reads SGHRS; CDR2 reads YFSETQ. The CDR3 is 15 amino acids. The CDR3 spells CASALPGGSFNEQFF. The DNA for the CDR3 is TGCGCCAGCGCCTTGCCGGGAGGGAGCTTCAATGAGCAGTTCTTC. Full variable domain (remainder filled in from reference TRBV5-1 and TRBJ2-1): KAGVTQTPRYLIKTRGQQVTLSCSPISGHRSVSWYQQTPGQGLQFLFEYFSETQRNKGNFPGRFSGRQFSNSRSEMNVSTLELGDSALYLCASALPGGSFNEQFFGPGTRLTVL.

The V call is TRBV12-3 or TRBV12-4, the J call TRBJ2-7; 7 bases are a match to TRBD2. V gave up 6 bases and J gave up 3 bases; unmatched junction bases: 14. The CDR3 length is 16 residues. In DNA, the CDR3 is TGTGCCAGCAGCCAAGTGGCTAGCGGACCACTCTACGAGCAGTACTTC. Translated, it gives CASSQVASGPLYEQYF.

This clonotype was seen many times. The genes are TRBV11-2 and TRBJ1-4, with D uncertain. The CDR3 is made up of 16 amino acids. Germline assignment: CDR1 SGHAT and CDR2 FQNNGV. V was clipped by 7 bases and J by 0 bases, with 15 bases between them. The CDR3 reads CASTRMSQSTNEKLFF. CDR3 DNA sequence: TGTGCCAGCACCCGTATGTCGCAGTCAACTAATGAAAAACTGTTTTTT. The whole variable domain, remainder taken from reference TRBV11-2 and TRBJ1-4, is EAGVAQSPRYKIIEKRQSVAFWCNPISGHATLYWYQQILGQGPKLLIQFQNNGVVDDSQLPKDRFSAERLKGVDSTLKIQPAKLEDSAVYLCASTRMSQSTNEKLFFGSGTQLSVL.